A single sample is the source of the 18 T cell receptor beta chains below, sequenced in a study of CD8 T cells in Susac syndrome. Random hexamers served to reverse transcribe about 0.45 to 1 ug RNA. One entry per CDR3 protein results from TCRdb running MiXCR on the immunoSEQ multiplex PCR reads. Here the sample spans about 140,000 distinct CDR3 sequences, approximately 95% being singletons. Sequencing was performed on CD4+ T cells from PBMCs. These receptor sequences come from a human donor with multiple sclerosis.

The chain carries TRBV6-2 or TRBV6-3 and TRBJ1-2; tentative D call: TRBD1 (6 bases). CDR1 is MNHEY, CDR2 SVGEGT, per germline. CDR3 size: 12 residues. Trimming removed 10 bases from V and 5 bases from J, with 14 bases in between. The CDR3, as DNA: TGTGCCACCTTGGACAGCCCGTATGGCTACACCTTC. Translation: CATLDSPYGYTF.

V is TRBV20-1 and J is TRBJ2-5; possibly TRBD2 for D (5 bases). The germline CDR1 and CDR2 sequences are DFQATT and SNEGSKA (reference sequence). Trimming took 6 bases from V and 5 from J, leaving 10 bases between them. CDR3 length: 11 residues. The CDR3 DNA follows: TGCAGTGCCGAGGGCTCGGAGACCCAGTACTTC. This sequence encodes CSAEGSETQYF.

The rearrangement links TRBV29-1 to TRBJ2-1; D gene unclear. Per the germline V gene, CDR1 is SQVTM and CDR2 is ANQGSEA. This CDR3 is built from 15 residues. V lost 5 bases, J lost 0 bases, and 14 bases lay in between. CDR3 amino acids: CSVRSAVGSYNEQFF. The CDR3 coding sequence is TGCAGCGTTAGATCGGCTGTCGGCTCCTACAATGAGCAGTTCTTC.

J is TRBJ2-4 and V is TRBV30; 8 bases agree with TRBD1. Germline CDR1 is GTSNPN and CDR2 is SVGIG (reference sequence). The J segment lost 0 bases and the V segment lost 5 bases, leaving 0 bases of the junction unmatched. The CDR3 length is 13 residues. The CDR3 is CAWGTGAKNIQYF. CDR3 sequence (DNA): TGTGCCTGGGGGACAGGAGCCAAAAACATTCAGTACTTC.

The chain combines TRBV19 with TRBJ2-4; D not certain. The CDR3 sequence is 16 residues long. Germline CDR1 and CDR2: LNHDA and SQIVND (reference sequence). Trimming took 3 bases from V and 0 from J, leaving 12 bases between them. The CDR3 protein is CASSILGRGAKNIQYF. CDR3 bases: TGTGCCAGTAGTATCCTCGGACGTGGAGCCAAAAACATTCAGTACTTC.

The CDR3 is CASSSGPTRSEQYF. CDR3 nucleotide sequence: TGTGCCAGCAGCTCCGGGCCGACTCGGTCCGAGCAGTACTTC. The genes are TRBV5-6 and TRBJ2-7; no definite D call. This CDR3 contains 14 residues. Per germline, CDR1 SGHDT and CDR2 YYEEEE. V gave up 3 bases and J gave up 6 bases, with 16 bases separating them.

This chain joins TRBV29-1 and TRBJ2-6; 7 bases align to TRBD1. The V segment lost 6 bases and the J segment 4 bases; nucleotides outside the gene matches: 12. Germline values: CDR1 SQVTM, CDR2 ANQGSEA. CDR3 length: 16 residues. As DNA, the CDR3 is TGCAGCGTCGGACAGGATGGCATTTTCGGGGCCAACGTCCTGACTTTC. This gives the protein CSVGQDGIFGANVLTF. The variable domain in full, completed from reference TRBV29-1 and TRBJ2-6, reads SAVISQKPSRDICQRGTSLTIQCQVDSQVTMMFWYRQQPGQSLTLIATANQGSEATYESGFVIDKFPISRPNLTFSTLTVSNMSPEDSSIYLCSVGQDGIFGANVLTFGAGSRLTVL.

The CDR3 DNA sequence: TGTGCCAGCAGGCCGGACAGGGGAGTGAAGGGCAATCAGCCCCAGCATTTT. It translates to CASRPDRGVKGNQPQHF. The chain couples TRBV12-3 or TRBV12-4 to TRBJ1-5; 9 bases are a match to TRBD1. Trimming took 6 bases from V and 2 from J; bases not matched to a gene: 11. The CDR3 loop spans 17 amino acids.

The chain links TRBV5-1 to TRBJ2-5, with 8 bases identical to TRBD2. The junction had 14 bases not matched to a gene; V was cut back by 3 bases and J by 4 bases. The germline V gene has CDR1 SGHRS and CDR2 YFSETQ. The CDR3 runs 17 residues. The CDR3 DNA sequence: TGCGCCAGCAGCTCCGCTACTACGGGAGGGGACCGAGAGACCCAGTACTTC. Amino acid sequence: CASSSATTGGDRETQYF.

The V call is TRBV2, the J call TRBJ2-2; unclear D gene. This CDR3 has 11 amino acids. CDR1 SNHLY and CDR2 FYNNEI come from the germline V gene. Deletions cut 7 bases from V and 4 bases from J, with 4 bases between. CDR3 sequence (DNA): TGTGCCAGCATAGGCACCGGGGAGCTGTTTTTT. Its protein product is CASIGTGELFF.

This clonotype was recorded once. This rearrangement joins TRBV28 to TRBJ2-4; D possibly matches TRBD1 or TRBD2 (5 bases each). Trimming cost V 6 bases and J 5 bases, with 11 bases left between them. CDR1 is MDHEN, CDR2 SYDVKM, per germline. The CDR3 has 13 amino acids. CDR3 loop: CASRSGPQNIQYF. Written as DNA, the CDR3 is TGTGCCAGCAGGTCGGGACCGCAAAACATTCAGTACTTC.

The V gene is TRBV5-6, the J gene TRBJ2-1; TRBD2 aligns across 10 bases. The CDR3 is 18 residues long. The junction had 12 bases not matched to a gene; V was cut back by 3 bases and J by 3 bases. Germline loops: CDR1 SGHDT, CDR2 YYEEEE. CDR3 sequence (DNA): TGTGCCAGCAGCTCTAATCCTAGCGGGAGCACCCTCTACAATGAGCAGTTCTTC. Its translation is CASSSNPSGSTLYNEQFF.

The CDR3 loop is CASRPTSGGGDTQYF. The CDR3, as DNA: TGTGCCAGCAGACCCACTAGCGGGGGGGGAGATACGCAGTATTTT. V is TRBV3-1 and J is TRBJ2-3, with TRBD2 matching 13 bases. The CDR3 sequence is 15 residues long. V gave up 6 bases and J gave up 5 bases; unmatched junction bases: 5. CDR1 and CDR2 from the germline V gene are LGHDT and YNNKEL (reference sequence).

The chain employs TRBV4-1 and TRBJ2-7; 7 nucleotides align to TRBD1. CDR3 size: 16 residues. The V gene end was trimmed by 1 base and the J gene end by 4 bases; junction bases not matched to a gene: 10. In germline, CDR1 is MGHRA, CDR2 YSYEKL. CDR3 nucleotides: TGCGCCAGCAGCCAAGCCATGGGACAGCCCCTTTACGAGCAGTACTTC. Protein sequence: CASSQAMGQPLYEQYF.

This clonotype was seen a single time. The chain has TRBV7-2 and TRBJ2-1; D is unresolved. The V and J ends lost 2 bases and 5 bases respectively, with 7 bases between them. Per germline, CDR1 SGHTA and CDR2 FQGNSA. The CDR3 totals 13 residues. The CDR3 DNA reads TGTGCCAGCAGCTTATCTCGGGACAATGAGCAGTTCTTC. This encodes CASSLSRDNEQFF.

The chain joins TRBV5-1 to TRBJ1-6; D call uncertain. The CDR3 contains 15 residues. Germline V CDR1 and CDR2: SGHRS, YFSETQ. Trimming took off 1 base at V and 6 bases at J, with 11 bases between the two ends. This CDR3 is CASSLSGKGNSPLHF. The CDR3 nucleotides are TGCGCCAGCAGCTTGTCCGGGAAGGGTAATTCACCCCTCCACTTT.

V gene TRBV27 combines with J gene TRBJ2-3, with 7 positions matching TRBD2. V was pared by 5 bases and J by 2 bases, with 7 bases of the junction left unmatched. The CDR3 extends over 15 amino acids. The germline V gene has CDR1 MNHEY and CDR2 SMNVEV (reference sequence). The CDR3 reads CASSLGLLNTDTQYF. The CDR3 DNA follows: TGTGCCAGCAGTCTGGGACTACTCAACACAGATACGCAGTATTTT.

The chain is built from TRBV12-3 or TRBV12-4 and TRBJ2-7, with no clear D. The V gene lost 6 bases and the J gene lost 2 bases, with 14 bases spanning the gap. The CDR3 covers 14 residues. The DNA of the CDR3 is TGTGCCAGCAGCGCGCAAAGAAAACCCTACGAGCAGTACTTC. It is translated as CASSAQRKPYEQYF.